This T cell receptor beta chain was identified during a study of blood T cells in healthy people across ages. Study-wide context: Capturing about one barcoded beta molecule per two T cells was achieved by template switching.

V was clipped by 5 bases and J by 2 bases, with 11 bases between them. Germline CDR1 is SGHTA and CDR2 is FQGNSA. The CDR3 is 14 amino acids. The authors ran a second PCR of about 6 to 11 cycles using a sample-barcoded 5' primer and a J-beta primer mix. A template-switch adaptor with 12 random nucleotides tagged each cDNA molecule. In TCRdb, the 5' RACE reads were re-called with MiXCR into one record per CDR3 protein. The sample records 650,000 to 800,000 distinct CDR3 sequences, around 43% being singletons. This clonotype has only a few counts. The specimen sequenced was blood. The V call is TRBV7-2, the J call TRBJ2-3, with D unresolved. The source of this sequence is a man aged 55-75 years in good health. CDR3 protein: CASSPGPNTDTQYF. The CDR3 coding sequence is TGTGCCAGCAGCCCTGGACCGAACACAGATACGCAGTATTTT.